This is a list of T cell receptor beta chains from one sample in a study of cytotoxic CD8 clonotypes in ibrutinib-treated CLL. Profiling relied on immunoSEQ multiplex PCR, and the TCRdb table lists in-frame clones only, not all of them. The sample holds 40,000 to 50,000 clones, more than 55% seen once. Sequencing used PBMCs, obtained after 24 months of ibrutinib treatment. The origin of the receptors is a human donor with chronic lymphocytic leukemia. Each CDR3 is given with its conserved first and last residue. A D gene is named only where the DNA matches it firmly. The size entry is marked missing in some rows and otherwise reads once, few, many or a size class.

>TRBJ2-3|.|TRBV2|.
TGTGCCGGGGAGCTGGTATCCACAGATACGCAGTATTTT
CAGELVSTDTQYF
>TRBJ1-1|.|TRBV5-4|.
TGTGCCAGCAGCCGCGACGGACAGAAAGCTTTCTTT
CASSRDGQKAFF
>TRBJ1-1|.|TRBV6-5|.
TGTGCCAGCAGTGGCGATTGGGGGCTGAACACTGAAGCTTTCTTT
CASSGDWGLNTEAFF
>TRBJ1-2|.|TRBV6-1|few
TGTGCCAGCAGTTGGGGCTATGGCTACACCTTC
CASSWGYGYTF
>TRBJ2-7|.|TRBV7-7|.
TGTGCCAGCAGCTTAGCAGGGGTAGATTACGAGCAGTACTTC
CASSLAGVDYEQYF
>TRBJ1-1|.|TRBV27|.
TGTGCCAGCAGTTTCCGTTCGGTACTGAACACTGAAGCTTTCTTT
CASSFRSVLNTEAFF
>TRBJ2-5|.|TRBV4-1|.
TGCGCCAGCAGCCAACCCTCGTCGGGATCCCAAGAGACCCAGTACTTC
CASSQPSSGSQETQYF
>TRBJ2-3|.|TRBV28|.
TGTGCCAGCAGTTCCGGGACTAGCACAGATACGCAGTATTTT
CASSSGTSTDTQYF
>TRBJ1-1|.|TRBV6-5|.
TGTGCCAGCACTCGTGGGTCTGCAGGCGCTGAAGCTTTCTTT
CASTRGSAGAEAFF
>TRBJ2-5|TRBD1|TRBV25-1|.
TGTGCCAGCAGCAGGTGGGCAGGGGGTGGCGAGACCCAGTACTTC
CASSRWAGGGETQYF
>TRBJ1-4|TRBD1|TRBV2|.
TGTGCCAGCAGTGGAGGGGGCGCAGGAGAAAAACTGTTTTTT
CASSGGGAGEKLFF
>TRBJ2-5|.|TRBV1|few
TGCACCAGCAGCCCACTAGCGGGGGCGGTGAGCCAAGAGACCCAGTACTTC
CTSSPLAGAVSQETQYF
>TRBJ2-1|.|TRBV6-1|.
TGTGCCAGCCGTGGGGGAAATGCCAATGAGCAGTTCTTC
CASRGGNANEQFF
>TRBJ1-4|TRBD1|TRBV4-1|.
TGCGCCAGCAGCCCTACAGGGGGCGAACTGAAAAAACTGTTTTTT
CASSPTGGELKKLFF
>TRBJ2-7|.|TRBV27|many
TGTGCCAGCAGTTCCCAACGGACAGCCACAACCTACGAGCAGTACTTC
CASSSQRTATTYEQYF
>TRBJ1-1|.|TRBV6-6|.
TGTGCCAGCAGTTACGGTGTAGCGAACACTGAAGCTTTCTTT
CASSYGVANTEAFF
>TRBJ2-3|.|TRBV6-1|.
TGTGCCAGCAGTGAAGCGTGGGTGAGCACAGATACGCAGTATTTT
CASSEAWVSTDTQYF
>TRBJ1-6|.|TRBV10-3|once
TGTGCCATCAGCGATGGCGGGGTGGGTTCACCCCTCCACTTT
CAISDGGVGSPLHF
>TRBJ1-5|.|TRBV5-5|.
TGTGCCAGCAGCCAAGATGGCCAGGGCGGTCAGCCCCAGCATTTT
CASSQDGQGGQPQHF
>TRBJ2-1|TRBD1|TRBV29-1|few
TGCAGCGCAAGGACAGGGGGCGCTTACAATGAGCAGTTCTTC
CSARTGGAYNEQFF
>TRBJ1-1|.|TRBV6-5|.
TGTGCCAGCAGTTACGTTGGGAGCTCTGAAGCTTTCTTT
CASSYVGSSEAFF
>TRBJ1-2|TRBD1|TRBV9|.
TGTGCCAGCAGCCCCATGCAGGGGGGGGGCTACACCTTC
CASSPMQGGGYTF
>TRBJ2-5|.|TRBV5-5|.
TGTGCCAGCAGCTTGGCCTTAGACTCCAGTCCGGAGACCCAGTACTTC
CASSLALDSSPETQYF
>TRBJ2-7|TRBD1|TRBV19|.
TGTGCCAGTAGTAGCCCCCCGGGACAGGGCATCTCCTACGAGCAGTACTTC
CASSSPPGQGISYEQYF
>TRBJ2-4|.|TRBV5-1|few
TGCGCCAGCAGCTTGGACAGCGGGAAAAACATTCAGTACTTC
CASSLDSGKNIQYF
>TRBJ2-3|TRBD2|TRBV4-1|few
TGCGCCAGCAGCCAAGATCGACTAGCGGGCGCCACAGATACGCAGTATTTT
CASSQDRLAGATDTQYF
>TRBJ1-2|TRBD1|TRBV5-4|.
TGTGCCAGCAGCTTGGGAGGACAGGGGCAGGACTATGGCTACACCTTC
CASSLGGQGQDYGYTF
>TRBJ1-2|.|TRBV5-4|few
TGTGCCAGCTCAGACCGGTCTAACTATGGCTACACCTTC
CASSDRSNYGYTF
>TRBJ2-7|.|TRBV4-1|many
TGCGCCAGCAGCCAAGGTCCGGGACGAAGGGAGCAGTACTTC
CASSQGPGRREQYF
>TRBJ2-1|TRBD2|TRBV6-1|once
TGTGCCAGCAGTGAAAGGACTAGCGGGGCCTACAATGAGCAGTTCTTC
CASSERTSGAYNEQFF